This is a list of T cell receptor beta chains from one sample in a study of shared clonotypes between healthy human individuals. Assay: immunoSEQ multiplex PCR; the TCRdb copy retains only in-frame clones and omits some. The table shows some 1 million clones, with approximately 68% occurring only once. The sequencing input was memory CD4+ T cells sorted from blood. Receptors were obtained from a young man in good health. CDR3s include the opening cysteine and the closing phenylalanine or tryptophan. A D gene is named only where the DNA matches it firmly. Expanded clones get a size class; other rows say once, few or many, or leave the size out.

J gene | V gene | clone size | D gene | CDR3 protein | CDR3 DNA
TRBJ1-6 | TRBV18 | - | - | CASSPLGDVTLSPLHF | TGTGCCAGCTCACCATTGGGAGACGTTACATTATCACCCCTCCACTTT
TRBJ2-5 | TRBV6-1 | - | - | CASSEGSSDWETQYF | TGTGCCAGCAGTGAGGGCAGCTCCGATTGGGAGACCCAGTACTTC
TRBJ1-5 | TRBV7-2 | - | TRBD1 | CASSWGQGNKQPQHF | TGTGCCAGCAGCTGGGGACAGGGTAATAAGCAGCCCCAGCATTTT
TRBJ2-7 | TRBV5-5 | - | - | CASSPDRLTYEQYF | TGTGCCAGCAGCCCCGACAGACTGACCTACGAGCAGTACTTC
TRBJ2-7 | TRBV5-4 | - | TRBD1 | CASSPSGGRNEQYF | TGTGCCAGCAGCCCATCAGGGGGAAGGAACGAGCAGTACTTC
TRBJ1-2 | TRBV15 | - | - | CATSENIGNYGYTF | TGTGCCACCAGCGAAAACATCGGCAACTATGGCTACACCTTC
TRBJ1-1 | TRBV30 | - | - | CAWSVGHGNTEAFF | TGTGCCTGGAGTGTAGGACACGGGAACACTGAAGCTTTCTTT
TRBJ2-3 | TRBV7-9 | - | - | CASSPGGAKSTDTQYF | TGTGCCAGCAGCCCGGGCGGGGCGAAAAGCACAGATACGCAGTATTTT
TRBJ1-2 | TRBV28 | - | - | CASNPGDYGGYTF | TGTGCCAGCAACCCTGGGGACTACGGTGGCTACACCTTC
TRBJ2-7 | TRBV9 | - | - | CASSVGQGTGEQYF | TGTGCCAGCAGCGTAGGTCAGGGGACCGGCGAGCAGTACTTC
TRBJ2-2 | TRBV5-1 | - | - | CASSWGSWDTGELFF | TGCGCCAGCAGCTGGGGGTCCTGGGACACCGGGGAGCTGTTTTTT
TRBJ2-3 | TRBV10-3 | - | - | CAISGGSTDTQYF | TGTGCCATCTCCGGGGGAAGCACAGATACGCAGTATTTT
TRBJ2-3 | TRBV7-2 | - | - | CASSKGGRLDTQYF | TGTGCCAGCAGCAAAGGTGGCCGATTGGATACGCAGTATTTT
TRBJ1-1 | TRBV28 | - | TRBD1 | CASSSGGGRTEAFF | TGTGCCAGCAGTTCAGGGGGTGGGCGCACTGAAGCTTTCTTT
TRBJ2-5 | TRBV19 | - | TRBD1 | CASSTTGGETQYF | TGTGCCAGTAGTACGACAGGGGGCGAGACCCAGTACTTC
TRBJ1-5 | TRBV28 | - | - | CASSLVWENQHF | TGTGCCAGCAGTTTAGTCTGGGAAAACCAACATTTT
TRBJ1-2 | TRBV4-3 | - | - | CASSQDGDYGYTF | TGCGCCAGCAGCCAGGACGGTGACTATGGCTACACCTTC
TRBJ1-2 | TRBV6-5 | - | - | CASSYNRGLWSGYTF | TGTGCCAGCAGTTACAATCGCGGGCTTTGGTCCGGCTACACCTTC
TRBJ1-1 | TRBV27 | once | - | CASSRTENTEAFF | TGTGCCAGCAGTCGGACAGAGAACACTGAAGCTTTCTTT
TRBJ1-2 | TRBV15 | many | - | CATSTSSGYGYTF | TGTGCCACCAGCACTTCATCAGGCTATGGCTACACCTTC
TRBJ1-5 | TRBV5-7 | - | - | CASSPIWELSNQPQHF | TGTGCCAGCAGCCCCATCTGGGAGCTCAGCAATCAGCCCCAGCATTTT
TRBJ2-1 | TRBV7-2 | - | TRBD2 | CASSRTSGGAWNEQFF | TGTGCCAGCAGCCGGACTAGCGGGGGGGCCTGGAATGAGCAGTTCTTC
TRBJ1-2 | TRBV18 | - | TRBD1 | CASSPRDRGLYGYTF | TGTGCCAGCTCACCGAGGGACAGGGGATTGTATGGCTACACCTTC
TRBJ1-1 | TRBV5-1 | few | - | CASSLSDPPAFF | TGCGCCAGCAGCTTATCCGACCCCCCAGCTTTCTTT
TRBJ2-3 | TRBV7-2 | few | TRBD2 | CASSLGWLAGEKDTQYF | TGTGCCAGCAGCTTAGGATGGCTAGCGGGAGAAAAAGATACGCAGTATTTT
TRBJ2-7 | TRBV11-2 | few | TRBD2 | CASSSGGTSGSHEQYF | TGTGCCAGCAGCTCAGGGGGGACTAGCGGGAGCCACGAGCAGTACTTC
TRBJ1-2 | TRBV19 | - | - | CASSISGDLGGYTF | TGTGCCAGTAGTATATCAGGCGACCTAGGTGGCTACACCTTC
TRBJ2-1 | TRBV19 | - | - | CASSPRTGNPLYNEQFF | TGTGCCAGTAGTCCGCGTACAGGGAACCCTTTATACAATGAGCAGTTCTTC
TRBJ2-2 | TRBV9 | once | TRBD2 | CASSPTSAGGNTGELFF | TGTGCCAGCAGCCCGACGTCGGCGGGGGGGAACACCGGGGAGCTGTTTTTT